This TCR beta chain was identified during a study of control samples from healthy donors and cancer patients. Data came from immunoSEQ multiplex PCR; TCRdb stores just in-frame clones and leaves some out. The table records about 34,000 clones, about 94% of them present only once. This CDR3 contains 17 residues. Germline V gives CDR1 SGHVS, CDR2 FNYEAQ. Trimming shortened V by 1 base and J by 6 bases, and 20 bases separated the two germline ends. Sequenced material: PBMCs. This receptor was obtained from a man aged 35 to 55 with colorectal cancer. The V call is TRBV7-6, the J call TRBJ2-3, with a tentative D call TRBD2 (6 bases). The CDR3 here is CASSLGRRGTTADTQYF. Written as DNA, the CDR3 is TGTGCCAGCAGCTTAGGACGTCGCGGGACGACGGCGGATACGCAGTATTTT.